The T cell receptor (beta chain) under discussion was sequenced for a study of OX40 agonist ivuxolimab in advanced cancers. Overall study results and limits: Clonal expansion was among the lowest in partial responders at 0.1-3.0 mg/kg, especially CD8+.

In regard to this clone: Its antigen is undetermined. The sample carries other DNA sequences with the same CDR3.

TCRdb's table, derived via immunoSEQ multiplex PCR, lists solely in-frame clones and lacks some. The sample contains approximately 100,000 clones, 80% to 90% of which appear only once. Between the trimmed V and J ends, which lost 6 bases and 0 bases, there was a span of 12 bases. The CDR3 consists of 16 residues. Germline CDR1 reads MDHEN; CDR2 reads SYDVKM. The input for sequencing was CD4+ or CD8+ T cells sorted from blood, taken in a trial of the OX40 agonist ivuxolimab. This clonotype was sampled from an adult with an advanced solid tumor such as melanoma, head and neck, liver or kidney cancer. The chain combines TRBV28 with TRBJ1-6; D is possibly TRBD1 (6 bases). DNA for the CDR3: TGTGCCAGCAGATCTACAGGGAGCTCCTATAATTCACCCCTCCACTTT. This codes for CASRSTGSSYNSPLHF.